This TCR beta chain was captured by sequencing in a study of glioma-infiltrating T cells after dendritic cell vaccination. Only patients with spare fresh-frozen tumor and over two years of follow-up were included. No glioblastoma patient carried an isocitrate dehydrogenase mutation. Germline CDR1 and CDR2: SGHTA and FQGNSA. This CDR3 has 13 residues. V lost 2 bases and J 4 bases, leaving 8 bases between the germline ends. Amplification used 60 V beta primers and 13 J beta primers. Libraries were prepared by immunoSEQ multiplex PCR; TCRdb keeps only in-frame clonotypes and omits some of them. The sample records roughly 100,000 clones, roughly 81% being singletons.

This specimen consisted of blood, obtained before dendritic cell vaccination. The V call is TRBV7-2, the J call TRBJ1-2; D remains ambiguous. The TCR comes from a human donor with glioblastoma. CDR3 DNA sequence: TGTGCCAGCAGCTTATTGCAGTTCTATGGCTACACCTTC. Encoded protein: CASSLLQFYGYTF.